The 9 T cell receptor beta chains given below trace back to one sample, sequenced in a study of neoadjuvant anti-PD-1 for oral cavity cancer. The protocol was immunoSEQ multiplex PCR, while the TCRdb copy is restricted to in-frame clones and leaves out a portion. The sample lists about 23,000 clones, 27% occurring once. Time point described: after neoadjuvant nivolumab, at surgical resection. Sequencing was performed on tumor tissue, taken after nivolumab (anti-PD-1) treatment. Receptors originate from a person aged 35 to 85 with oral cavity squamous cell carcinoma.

In nucleotides, the CDR3 is TGTGCCAGCAGTTTAGGGAGAAAGGGTGATCAGCCCCAGCATTTT. Translating it yields CASSLGRKGDQPQHF. The chain joins TRBV27 to TRBJ1-5; D call uncertain. V shed 2 bases and J shed 5 bases, with 13 bases lying between them. CDR1 is MNHEY and CDR2 is SMNVEV in the germline V gene (reference sequence). The CDR3 covers 15 residues.

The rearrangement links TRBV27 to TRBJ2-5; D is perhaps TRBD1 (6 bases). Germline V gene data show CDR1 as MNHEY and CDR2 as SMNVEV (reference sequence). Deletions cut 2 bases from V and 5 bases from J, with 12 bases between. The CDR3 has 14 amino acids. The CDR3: CASSLKPGVETQYF. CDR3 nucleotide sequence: TGTGCCAGCAGTTTAAAACCAGGGGTGGAGACCCAGTACTTC.

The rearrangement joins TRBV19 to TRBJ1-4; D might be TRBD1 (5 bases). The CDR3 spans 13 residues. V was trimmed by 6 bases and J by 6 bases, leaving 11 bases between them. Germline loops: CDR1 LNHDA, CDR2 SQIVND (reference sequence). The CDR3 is CASRGAAHEKLFF. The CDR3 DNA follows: TGTGCCAGTAGAGGGGCGGCCCATGAAAAACTGTTTTTT.

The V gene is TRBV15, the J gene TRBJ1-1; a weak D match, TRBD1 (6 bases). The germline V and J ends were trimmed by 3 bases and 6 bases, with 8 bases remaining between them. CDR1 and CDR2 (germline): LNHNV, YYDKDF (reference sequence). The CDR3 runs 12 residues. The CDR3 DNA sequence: TGTGCCACCAGCAGGGACAGTCCTGAAGCTTTCTTT. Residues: CATSRDSPEAFF.

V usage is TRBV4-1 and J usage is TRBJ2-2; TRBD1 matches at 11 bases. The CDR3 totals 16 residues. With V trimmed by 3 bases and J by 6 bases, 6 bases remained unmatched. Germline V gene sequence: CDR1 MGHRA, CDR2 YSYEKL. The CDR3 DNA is TGCGCCAGCAGCCAGACGGGACAGGGGGTTCCCGGGGAGCTGTTTTTT. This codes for CASSQTGQGVPGELFF.

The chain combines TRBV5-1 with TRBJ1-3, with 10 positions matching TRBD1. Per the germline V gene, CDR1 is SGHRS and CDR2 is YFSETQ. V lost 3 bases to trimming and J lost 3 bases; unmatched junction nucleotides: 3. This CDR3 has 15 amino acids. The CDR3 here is CASSSTGGSGNTIYF. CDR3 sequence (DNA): TGCGCCAGCAGCTCGACAGGGGGCAGTGGAAACACCATATATTTT.

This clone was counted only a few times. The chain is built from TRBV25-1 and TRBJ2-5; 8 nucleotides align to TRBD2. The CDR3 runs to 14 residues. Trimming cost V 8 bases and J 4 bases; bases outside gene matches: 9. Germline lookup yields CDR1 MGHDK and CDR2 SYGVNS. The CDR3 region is CASASGGHPETQYF. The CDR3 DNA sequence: TGTGCCAGCGCCAGCGGGGGACACCCAGAGACCCAGTACTTC.

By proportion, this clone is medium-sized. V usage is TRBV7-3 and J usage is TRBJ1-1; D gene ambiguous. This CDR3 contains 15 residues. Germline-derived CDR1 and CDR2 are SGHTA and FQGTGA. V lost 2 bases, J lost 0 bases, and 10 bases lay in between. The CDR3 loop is CASSLGRGMNTEAFF. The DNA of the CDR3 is TGTGCCAGCAGCTTAGGGCGAGGTATGAACACTGAAGCTTTCTTT.

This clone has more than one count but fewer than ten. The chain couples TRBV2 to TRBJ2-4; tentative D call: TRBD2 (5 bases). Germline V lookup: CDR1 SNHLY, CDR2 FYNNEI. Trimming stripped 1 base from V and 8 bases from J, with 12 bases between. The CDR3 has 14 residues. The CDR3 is CASSEGGLAHIQYF. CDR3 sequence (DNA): TGTGCCAGCAGTGAAGGAGGTCTAGCCCACATTCAGTACTTC.